This TCR beta chain was recovered during a study of spatial heterogeneity in lung cancer. Study details: The study observed each unique TCR and UMI combination more than ten times on average in raw reads.

This clonotype appeared a few times. TCRdb reanalysed the 5' RACE reads using MiXCR and keeps one entry per CDR3 protein. Among roughly 40,000 distinct CDR3 sequences, about 6.5% were seen once, and the ten largest hold roughly two fifths. Time point defined: sample taken at primary tumor resection. No cells were sorted before sequencing. The whole RNA sequenced was extracted from tumor, nontumor lung or frozen PBMC. V was cut by 6 bases and J by 3 bases, with 15 bases left in between. CDR3 length equals 15 residues. Germline CDR1 reads MNHEY; CDR2 reads SVGEGT. The V and J genes are TRBV6-2 or TRBV6-3 and TRBJ1-5; D gene uncertain. The TCR comes from a female donor with early-stage non-small cell lung cancer. This sample comprised PBMCs, obtained at surgery. CDR3 bases: TGTGCCAGCAGAGAAGGAGATCTGTTCAATCAGCCCCAGCATTTT. Protein sequence: CASREGDLFNQPQHF.